This record looks at one T cell receptor beta chain sequence and its context. Antigen: not known. This sample stems from a study of T-cell memory formation after mild COVID-19. Findings and limits, study-wide: Chiefly within CM and EM were the contracting CD4+ clones; CD8+ ones were within EMRA. Clones shrinking from day 15 to 85 showed even CD4/CD8 mixes; later expanders tilted CD4+. The study detected some responding clones in pre-infection memory, suggesting cross-reactive memory joined.

TCRdb called the 5' RACE reads again in MiXCR, with one record for every CDR3 protein. The table records 130,000 to 150,000 distinct CDR3 sequences, about a fifth of them present only once. Sequences were obtained from PBMCs or a T cell subset sorted from them (not recorded which). The receptor was isolated from an adult woman who had mild COVID-19 (a few samples of this study predate the infection). Cell type and time point are not known.

The CDR3 nucleotides are TGCGCCAGCAGCGGGGTAGCGGGATCGTACAATGAGCAGTTCTTC. It specifies CASSGVAGSYNEQFF. The chain recombines TRBV5-1 with TRBJ2-1, with 8 nucleotides matching TRBD2. The trim removed 4 bases at V and 4 bases at J, leaving 7 bases unmatched. Germline assignment: CDR1 SGHRS and CDR2 YFSETQ. CDR3 length: 15 residues.